This TCR beta chain was observed in a study of shared clonotypes between healthy human individuals (dated by TCRdb to the early 2020s). General notes on the study: A couple of women and a few men aged 18 to 49 years were included in the cohort. For each donor, CD4 naive and CD4 memory were each given three plates, CD8 naive was given two plates, and CD8 memory was given one plate. Blood TCR repertoires of about five healthy adults were deeply sequenced to estimate repertoire size and the extent of clonotype sharing between individuals. To increase sequencing depth and limit assay-specific biases, TCR repertoire library preparation and sequencing were carried out by different laboratories using diverse techniques. Between about 0.94 and 8.9 billion PBMCs per donor were obtained by leukapheresis. The paper as a whole reports these results and caveats: Sampling was restricted to blood, and TCR repertoires in tissue are likely to differ from TCR repertoires in blood. Across a few donors, roughly 5.1% of naive CD4, 3% to 3.5% of naive CD8, 2.3% of memory CD4, and approximately 0.4% of memory CD8 clonotypes were shared. Larger estimated clonotype richness was generally found for naive subsets than for memory subsets. Because the study included only a small number of donors, the genetic and exposure-history diversity represented was limited. Compared with non-shared clonotypes, clonotypes shared by all four sorted-subset donors had higher generation probabilities. Even with the large sequencing depth, rarefaction of the sorted-subset datasets indicated that sequencing was incomplete. Pairwise subsampling led to the expectation that sequencing depth would affect the degree of clonotype sharing among donors.

There are a few counts of this clone. Its antigen remains undetermined. No much larger clone exists at a distance of one base, and base qualities are not known. Relative to germline, V is 5 bases shorter and J is 6 bases shorter, with 15 bases between their ends. From the cysteine through the phenylalanine, the CDR3 covers 14 amino acids. Of the read, only the CDR3 DNA is kept; its 42 bases are in frame from base 1. Via the germline V gene (reference sequence), CDR1 is MNHEY and CDR2 SMNVEV. Using the deep immunoSEQ assay, multiplex PCR amplified TCR CDR3 regions from genomic DNA. For each cell subset, the extracted genomic DNA was distributed evenly across all wells of several immunoSEQ 96-well plates, and each plate served as one replicate. For sorted subsets, 200 to 250 ng of genomic DNA, equivalent to around 31,000 T cell genomes, went into each replicate PCR. The purified libraries were quantified using a Qubit 3.0 fluorometer, sized with a Bioanalyzer 2100, and then quantified again using the KAPA Library Quantification kit. A separate single-read 150-cycle Illumina NextSeq 550 flow cell was used to sequence each immunoSEQ 96-well plate. In the original analysis: Because the immunoSEQ output held only junctional sequences and lacked quality scores, the filtering could not match the filtering applied to full-length reads. To assign V/J genes and CDR3, sequences were annotated using PyIR, a Python wrapper for IgBLAST v1.9, with IMGT germline references. Reads were filtered out if the reads had weak V/J assignments (E-value above 1e-6), no CDR3, stop codons, out-of-frame junctions, or ambiguous translated residues. V3J clonotypes were defined by identical inferred V gene, J gene, and CDR3 amino acid sequence. Percentage overlap between repertoires was calculated by dividing the number of shared unique clonotypes by the size of the smaller repertoire. RTK rarefaction, the Chao1 estimator, and Recon v2.1 estimates of unobserved clonotypes were used to assess repertoire richness. Generation probabilities for all TCRbeta clonotypes obtained by the gDNA method from several donors were computed using OLGA. TCRdb obtained this table from immuneACCESS and retained in-frame rearrangements with V and J assigned. These tables miss some clones; where compared with another copy, unresolved V genes account for less than half of the shortfall, and the remainder is unexplained. V and J calls and clone size come straight from that table; D and trimming were deduced from the DNA. The sample yields more than 2,000,000 clones; more than 85% were counted once. The ten largest clones capture about 0.39% of the sample.

The donors were healthy, HIV-negative adults with no recently reported acute infections or vaccinations. Only Caucasian adults living in Nashville, Tennessee, USA were represented among the donors. Magnetic negative selection was used to enrich CD4+ T cells, after which naive cells were positively selected on CD45RA and the negative fraction became the memory subset. Blood was obtained by leukapheresis, after which PBMCs were separated by Ficoll-Histopaque density gradient centrifugation and cryopreserved in liquid nitrogen vapor phase. Analytical flow cytometry was used to check the purity and quantity of every magnetically sorted T cell population. Each sorted fraction had its genomic DNA isolated and then quantified by UV absorbance on a Nanodrop 2000c.

The TCR comes from a man aged 18-30 years in good health. Some clones in this sample may be carry-over from other donors' samples. The chain employs TRBV27 and TRBJ2-3; D gene: possibly TRBD2, on 5 matching bases. Sequencing was done on a sample of naive CD4+ T cells from PBMCs. The meaning of the sample's cell subset or site label: CD45RA+ positively selected. The CDR3 reads CASSPQRVWDTQYF. The DNA sequence is as follows: TGTGCCAGCAGTCCTCAGAGGGTATGGGATACGCAGTATTTT.